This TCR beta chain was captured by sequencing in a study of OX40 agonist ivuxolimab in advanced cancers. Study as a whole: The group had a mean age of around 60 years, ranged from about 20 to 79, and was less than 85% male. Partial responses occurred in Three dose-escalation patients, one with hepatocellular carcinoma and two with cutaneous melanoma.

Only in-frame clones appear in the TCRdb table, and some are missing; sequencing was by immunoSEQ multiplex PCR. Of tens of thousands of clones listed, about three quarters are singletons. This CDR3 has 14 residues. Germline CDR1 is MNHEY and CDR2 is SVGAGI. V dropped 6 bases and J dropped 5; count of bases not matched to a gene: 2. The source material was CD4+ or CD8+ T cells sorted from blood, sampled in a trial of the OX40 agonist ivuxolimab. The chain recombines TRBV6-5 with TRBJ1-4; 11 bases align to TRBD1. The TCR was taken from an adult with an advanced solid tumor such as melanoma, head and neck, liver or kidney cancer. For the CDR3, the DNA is TGTGCCAGCAGGGGACAGGGGGTGAATGAAAAACTGTTTTTT. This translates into CASRGQGVNEKLFF.